This T cell receptor beta chain was profiled in a study of T cells in Graves' hyperthyroidism and ophthalmopathy. Study-level results: From stable hyperthyroidism, ophthalmopathy was set apart by a 13 V-J model. Blood shared most expanded thyroid clonotypes above 0.001.

As for this clonotype: Its antigen is not identified.

Recently diagnosed hyperthyroidism of less than 2 months' duration affected patients aged 18 to 65. This CDR3 region has 12 residues. CDR1 and CDR2 from the germline V gene are DFQATT and SNEGSKA (reference sequence). J was trimmed by 7 bases and V by 5 bases; bases with no gene match: 3. There were TCR beta CDR3 regions amplified from RNA transcripts. Primed by the HTBI set, a first-round RT-PCR was run on the TCR CDR3. One entry per CDR3 protein results from TCRdb running MiXCR on the multiplex PCR reads. The table includes 380,000 or so distinct CDR3 sequences, approximately 15% detected once. The V call is TRBV20-1, the J call TRBJ2-1, with 9 bases aligning to TRBD1. The sequencing input was blood. The receptor was derived from a woman in her twenties or thirties with Graves' hyperthyroidism. CDR3 region: CSAWDRDNEQFF. CDR3 nucleotide sequence: TGCAGTGCTTGGGACAGGGATAATGAGCAGTTCTTC.